This TCR beta chain was found in a study of blood T cells in healthy people across ages. This CDR3 has 16 amino acids. V lost 3 bases and J lost 8; bases outside the gene matches: 7. The germline gives CDR1 SGHRS, CDR2 YFSETQ. A sample-barcoded 5' primer and a J-beta primer mix were used in a second PCR of about 7 to 12 cycles. One entry per CDR3 protein, called by TCRdb with MiXCR from the 5' RACE reads. The sample yields 1.4 million to 1.5 million distinct CDR3 sequences, roughly 40% seen once. The table lists this clonotype with a few counts. The chain combines TRBV5-1 with TRBJ2-1; 14 bases agree with TRBD2. Sequencing was performed on blood. The receptor's source is a woman aged 18-35 years in good health. The CDR3, as DNA: TGCGCCAGCAGCTGGGGGACTAGCGGGAGAGCCCATGAGCAGTTCTTC. The encoded protein is CASSWGTSGRAHEQFF. Drawing the rest from reference TRBV5-1 and TRBJ2-1, the complete variable domain is KAGVTQTPRYLIKTRGQQVTLSCSPISGHRSVSWYQQTPGQGLQFLFEYFSETQRNKGNFPGRFSGRQFSNSRSEMNVSTLELGDSALYLCASSWGTSGRAHEQFFGPGTRLTVL.